Following are 5 T cell receptor beta chains from one sample sequenced in a study of control samples from healthy donors and cancer patients. Sequencing used immunoSEQ multiplex PCR; TCRdb keeps in-frame clones, though not all of them. The sample lists under 200,000 clones; approximately 93% were seen once. Sequencing was performed on blood. The receptors stem from a middle-aged woman in good health.

J is TRBJ1-2 and V is TRBV6-6, with 9 nucleotides matching TRBD1. Per the germline V gene, CDR1 is MNHNY and CDR2 is SVGAGI (reference sequence). The CDR3 runs 13 residues. The junction had 13 bases not matched to a gene; V was cut back by 7 bases and J by 13 bases. CDR3: CASTGQGPSLSTF. The CDR3 DNA follows: TGTGCCAGCACCGGACAGGGGCCCTCCTTGAGCACCTTC.

The CDR3 DNA sequence: TGTGCCAGCAGCAAAGCCCCCCAGCCATATGGCTACACCTTC. The encoded protein is CASSKAPQPYGYTF. This sequence joins TRBV21-1 and TRBJ1-2. TRBV21-1 is a known pseudogene. The CDR3 extends over 14 amino acids.

This clone has a single count. CDR3 DNA: TGTGCCAGCAGTTACTCGATTTCCGATACGCAGTATTTT. It codes for CASSYSISDTQYF. This chain links TRBV6-5 with TRBJ2-3; D not certain. CDR3 length: 13 amino acids. Looked up from germline, CDR1 is MNHEY and CDR2 is SVGAGI. The ends were cut back, 0 bases at V and 6 bases at J, with 7 bases in the middle.

The chain has TRBV5-1 and TRBJ2-5; 10 bases agree with TRBD2. Germline CDR1 and CDR2: SGHRS and YFSETQ. J gave up 2 bases and V 1 base, and 5 bases lay outside the gene matches. CDR3 size: 16 residues. CDR3 in DNA: TGCGCCAGCAGCTTGAGGACTAGCGGAACACAAGAGACCCAGTACTTC. This gives the protein CASSLRTSGTQETQYF.

The chain joins TRBV6-5 to TRBJ1-1; no reliable D call. CDR1 and CDR2 (germline): MNHEY, SVGAGI. Trimming left V 6 bases short and J 4 bases short, with 6 bases between. This CDR3 comprises 11 residues. CDR3 residues: CASSLGTEAFF. Written as DNA, the CDR3 is TGTGCCAGCAGCTTGGGCACTGAAGCTTTCTTT.